A single TCR beta chain is shown here with its context. Its specificity is unknown. The use of a sample-barcoded 5' primer and a J-beta primer mix characterized a second PCR of roughly 7 to 12 cycles. Any given sample supplied a minimum of 3 million CDR3-containing paired-end reads. TCRdb re-called the 5' RACE reads through MiXCR, storing one row per CDR3 protein. The data contain approximately 1.5 million distinct CDR3 sequences, 35% to 45% of them singletons. The record originates from a study of blood T cells in healthy people across ages. CDR1 is DFQATT and CDR2 is SNEGSKA in the germline V gene (reference sequence). This CDR3 is built from 15 residues. Trimming took 5 bases from V and 4 from J; bases not matched to a gene: 12. Broader study findings: Naive CD4+ cells and diversity were both higher in long-lived donors than in aged donors. Diversity figures based on one million T cells were deemed too low. Per million T cells, the diversity of TCR beta decreased roughly linearly as age advanced.

The sample taken for sequencing was blood. The chain links TRBV20-1 to TRBJ1-2; TRBD1 aligns across 8 bases. The TCR was taken from a young woman in good health. The CDR3 loop is CSAGRQGPTLYGYTF. CDR3 DNA: TGCAGTGCTGGTCGACAGGGGCCCACTCTCTATGGCTACACCTTC.